This T cell receptor beta chain was documented in a study of technical replicates of blood from a handful of donors. The protocol was immunoSEQ multiplex PCR, while the TCRdb copy is restricted to in-frame clones and leaves out a portion. The data hold some 76,000 clones, with 95% to 99% observed a single time. CDR1 is LNHDA, CDR2 SQIVND, per germline (reference sequence). CDR3 length: 15 amino acids. V shed 4 bases and J 6 bases; nucleotides not matched to a gene: 6. This chain joins TRBV19 and TRBJ1-5; 10 bases match TRBD1. The sample was T cells isolated from PBMCs. This receptor was taken from a human donor in good health. CDR3 sequence reads: CASSRQGAEGQPQHF. CDR3 DNA sequence: TGTGCCAGTAGTAGACAGGGGGCCGAGGGTCAGCCCCAGCATTTT.